This TCR beta chain was sequenced in a study of T cell clones after liver transplantation. Background on the study: In this trial, immunosuppression withdrawal was attempted within 2 years of liver transplant.

V gave up 8 bases and J gave up 2 bases, with 15 bases separating them. The germline gives CDR1 MNHEY, CDR2 SMNVEV (reference sequence). The CDR3 loop spans 14 amino acids. Some clones are missing from TCRdb's copy, which holds only in-frame ones; the method was immunoSEQ multiplex PCR. The sample contains fewer than 65,000 clones, around 70% of which appear only once. This TCR was sampled from a human patient who received a liver transplant. Some T cells may be provided by the graft donor. This sequence joins TRBV27 and TRBJ1-1, with D maybe TRBD1 (5 bases). The input for sequencing was CD4+ T cells from blood, taken at the 22-month timepoint. CDR3 residues: CASRRDGVNTEAFF. In DNA, the CDR3 is TGTGCCAGCCGGAGGGACGGGGTCAACACTGAAGCTTTCTTT.